This T cell receptor (beta chain) came from a study of blood T cell repertoires in COVID-19. The authors' processing: For nucleated cells, counts were estimated from reference gene primer amplification. Here immunoSEQ multiplex PCR was the method, and the copy in TCRdb shows in-frame clones only, minus some. The V and J calls and clone size are taken from that table; D and trimming were inferred from the DNA. The repertoire includes a few hundred thousand clones, just under 90% of them detected once, and roughly 6.2% sits in the top ten. Sequenced material: peripheral blood. This receptor was identified in a man aged 55 to 69 who had recovered from COVID-19.

CDR3 coding DNA: TGTGCCAGCAGCTTAGCGGGGGGTTCGAGCTCCTACAATGAGCAGTTCTTC. This translates into CASSLAGGSSSYNEQFF. This rearrangement joins TRBV5-4 to TRBJ2-1, with 9 bases lining up with TRBD2. Germline V gene data show CDR1 as SGHNT and CDR2 as YYREEE (reference sequence). The ends lost 2 bases at V and 0 bases at J; junction bases unmatched: 6. CDR3 length: 17 amino acids.